Described below is a single T cell receptor (beta chain) sequence and its context. This clone was recorded at least ten times. This clone's antigen is unknown. No qualities accompany the bases; no much larger clone lies one base away. V lost 5 bases and J lost 3 bases, and the count of bases not matched to a germline gene is 4. From its cysteine to its phenylalanine, the CDR3 spans 13 amino acids. Only CDR3 DNA remains: 39 bases, in frame from the first base. In the germline V gene, CDR1 corresponds to SGHVS and CDR2 to FQNEAQ. The High Capacity cDNA Reverse Transcription Kit was used to reverse transcribe all of the isolated RNA, meaning that expressed TCRB transcripts were what got sequenced. Naive, central memory and regulatory T cell samples underwent deep immunoSEQ sequencing, averaging about 3.5 million total reads per sample. Sorted cells were lysed in RLT buffer and RNA was extracted with DNase-treated RNeasy Micro or Mini kits, depending on cell number. Each cell subset was processed on its own to prevent cross-contamination, while patient and healthy donor samples were processed together. Using the immunoSEQ multiplex PCR, TCRB sequences were amplified from cDNA into 87-bp fragments spanning the CDR3 region. The amplicons were sequenced using the Illumina HiSeq platform. As for how the authors treated the data: Synthetic template baselines were used to correct PCR bias computationally, reads within Hamming distance 2 were collapsed, and singletons that could not be merged were discarded. By aligning reads against IMGT, V, D and J genes, CDR3 length, and insertions or deletions at six rearrangement sites were assigned. Within each subset, clonotype counts were normalized to sorted cell number, after which true diversity and Gini coefficients were computed with the tcR R package. The overlap coefficient, calculated on TCRB nucleotide sequences, was used to measure repertoire sharing. The clones in this table, taken by TCRdb from immuneACCESS, are in-frame only. Not every clone is retained; where verified, under half of the shortfall comes from an unresolved V gene, and the cause of the rest is unknown. The V and J calls and the clone size are those of that table, but D and trimming were determined from the DNA. The sample table lists about 120,000 clones, about a sixth of them with a count of one. The biggest ten clones account for 2.3% of the sample.

This specimen belongs to a study of beta chain features in type 1 diabetes (dated 2018 in TCRdb). Turning to the overall study: Mean age, gender distribution, total cell number and subset yield were not different between patients and healthy donors. A total of 85 million to 140 million sorted cells were examined across all samples, and the number of cells per subset was strongly correlated with RNA yield. In the study, recently diagnosed type 1 diabetes patients and matched healthy donors were compared on the TCRB repertoires of their sorted circulating CD4+ T cell subsets. Naive and central memory subsets were obtained from all 28 donors, but regulatory and stem cell-like memory subsets were isolated from only 8 patients and roughly eight healthy donors.

Each donor gave one peripheral blood draw, roughly 110 mL on average, collected into heparinised tubes. A BD FACSAria II and a panel including CD45RO, CCR7, CD25, CD127, CD95 and CD27 were used to sort naive, central memory, regulatory and stem cell-like memory CD4+ T cells. Every sorted population had a purity above 95%. PBMCs were isolated right away by Lymphoprep density gradient centrifugation and were stained directly, without culture. So that batch effects would be minimized, each experiment stained and sorted samples in pairs, pairing one healthy donor with one patient. What the authors observed across the whole study: Type 1 diabetes patients showed a moderate but significant shortening of TCRB CDR3 length in all four CD4+ subsets. Because the HLA sub-analyses included only small numbers of individuals, any influence of HLA type on TCRB rearrangement was left unresolved. At VDJ recombination sites, type 1 diabetes patients had fewer insertions and more deleted nucleotides, which implies abnormalities in thymic rearrangement. Because cDNA was sequenced instead of genomic DNA, activated cells with high expression could be over-represented, although the groups did not differ in activation or CD3 levels. Naive, central memory and regulatory TCRB repertoires appeared more similar among patients than among healthy donors. Shorter templates might have been favored by PCR, but patient and control samples were amplified and corrected together, so both groups would have been affected equally by any skew.

The TCR comes from a man aged 25-45 years with type 1 diabetes. Sample: central memory CD4+ T cells from blood. This sequence uses TRBV7-8 and TRBJ2-7; 7 central nucleotides agree with TRBD1. The CDR3 corresponds to CASSLTGIYEQYF. In nucleotides, the sequence is TGTGCCAGCAGCCTGACAGGGATCTACGAGCAGTACTTC.